This T cell receptor beta chain was sequenced in a study of CD8+CD57+ T cells in acquired aplastic anemia. Background on the study: Quantities of DNA derived from sorted CD4+ and CD8+ cells averaged roughly 3.4 ug. Researchers reported that healthy donors averaged about 9.8 million reads for CD4+ cells.

Study-wide results and limits: A set of twenty-nine CD8+ CDR3 sequences was shared between patients and controls, and these sequences appeared highly expressed in patients. Patient and control CD8+ Simpson's diversity was not significantly different.

As for this clonotype: Its antigen is not identified.

Both TCR beta VDJ combination and CDR3 sequence profiling were carried out. Genomic DNA was the template for this profiling. Each CDR3 protein is one row after TCRdb ran MiXCR on the reads. The data hold 150,000 to 200,000 distinct CDR3 sequences, with about three fifths observed a single time. V was shortened by 5 bases and J by 3 bases, with 21 bases between the two germline ends. Germline V gene data show CDR1 as KGHDR and CDR2 as SFDVKD. The length of the CDR3 is 17 residues. Input material: sorted CD4+, CD8+, or CD8+CD57+ T cells (not recorded which) from PBMCs. The V gene is TRBV24-1, the J gene TRBJ1-1; D unresolved. This receptor was obtained from a human donor in good health. CDR3 coding DNA: TGTGCCACCAGTGCGCCTGGTGGATCGCAAAAGGACACTGAAGCTTTCTTT. Translation gives CATSAPGGSQKDTEAFF.